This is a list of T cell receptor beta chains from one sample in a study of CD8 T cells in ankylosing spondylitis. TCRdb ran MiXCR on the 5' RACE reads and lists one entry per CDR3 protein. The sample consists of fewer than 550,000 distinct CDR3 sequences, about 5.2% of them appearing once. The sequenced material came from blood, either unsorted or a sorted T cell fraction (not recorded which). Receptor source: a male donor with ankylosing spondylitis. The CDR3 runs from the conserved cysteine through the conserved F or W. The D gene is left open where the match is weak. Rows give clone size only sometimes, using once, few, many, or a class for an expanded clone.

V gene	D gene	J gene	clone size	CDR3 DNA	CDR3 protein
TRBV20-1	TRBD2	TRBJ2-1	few	TGCAGTGCCGGATCTAGCGGGAGTGCCTACAATGAGCAGTTCTTC	CSAGSSGSAYNEQFF
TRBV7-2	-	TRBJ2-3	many	TGTGCCAGCAGCTTTACTCGGATCCAGCAATTAGATACGCAGTATTTT	CASSFTRIQQLDTQYF
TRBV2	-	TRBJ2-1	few	TGTGCCAGCACGGGCAATGAGCAGTTCTTC	CASTGNEQFF
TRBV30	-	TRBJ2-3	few	TGTGCCTGGAGAAACCTGGGGCACACAGATACGCAGTATTTT	CAWRNLGHTDTQYF
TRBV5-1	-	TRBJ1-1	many	TGCGCCAGCAGCTTGGTAAGCAGGTATAGCACTGAAGCTTTCTTT	CASSLVSRYSTEAFF
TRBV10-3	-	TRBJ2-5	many	TGTGCCATCAGTGTTCGGGACCAAGAGACCCAGTACTTC	CAISVRDQETQYF
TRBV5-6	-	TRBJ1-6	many	TGTGCCAGCAGCTTGAATCCAGGACCCCTTCCACCCCTCCACTTT	CASSLNPGPLPPLHF
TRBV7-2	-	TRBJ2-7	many	TGTGCCAGCAGCCGTGGGGGCCAGGGGACCTACGAGCAGTACTTC	CASSRGGQGTYEQYF
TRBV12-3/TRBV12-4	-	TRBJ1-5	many	TGTGCCAGCAGACCGACAGGTGCGAGAAATCAGCCCCAGCATTTT	CASRPTGARNQPQHF
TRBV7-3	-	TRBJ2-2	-	TGTGCCAGCAGCTTAAGTGGGGGGAGTAACACCGGGGAGCTGTTTTTT	CASSLSGGSNTGELFF
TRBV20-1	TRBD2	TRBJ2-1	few	TGCAGTGCTATAGCGGGAGGGCCTTCATACAATGAGCAGTTCTTC	CSAIAGGPSYNEQFF
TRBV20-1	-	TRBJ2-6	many	TGCAGTGCTCCGACCATATCTGGGGCCAACGTCCTGACTTTC	CSAPTISGANVLTF
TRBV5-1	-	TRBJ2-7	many	TGCGCCAGCAGCTTGAGCCCCGTCCAGATATACGAGCAGTACTTC	CASSLSPVQIYEQYF
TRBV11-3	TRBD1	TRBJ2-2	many	TGTGCCAGCAGCAGATATGCAGGGGGCGCGGCCGGGGAGCTGTTTTTT	CASSRYAGGAAGELFF
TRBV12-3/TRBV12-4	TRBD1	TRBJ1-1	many	TGTGCCAGCAGGTTGCAGGGGGGCACTGAAGCTTTCTTT	CASRLQGGTEAFF
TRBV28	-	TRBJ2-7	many	TGTGCCAGCAGGCGGACTTCCTCCTACGAGCAGTACTTC	CASRRTSSYEQYF
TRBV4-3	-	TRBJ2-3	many	TGCGCCAGCAGCCAAGCCGGGAGAATAAGCACAGATACGCAGTATTTT	CASSQAGRISTDTQYF